This is a list of T cell receptor beta chains from one sample in a study of blood T cell repertoires in COVID-19. Sequenced by immunoSEQ multiplex PCR; TCRdb stores in-frame clones only, minus some. The sample holds some 380,000 clones, around 91% seen once. Input material: peripheral blood. The receptor set was obtained from a man younger than 30 with active or convalescent COVID-19. CDR3s include the opening cysteine and the closing phenylalanine or tryptophan. D genes are given only for firm matches. For some rows the clone size is stated as once, few or many, or as a class when expanded; others skip it.

TRBD2 TRBJ2-1 TRBV7-2 once TGTGCCAGCAGCAAGAGTGGCGGGGGTGGTTACAATGAGCAGTTCTTC CASSKSGGGGYNEQFF
. TRBJ2-7 TRBV6-6 . TGTGCCAGCAGTTACCGCGACGGGTTGAGCTCCTACGAGCAGTACTTC CASSYRDGLSSYEQYF
. TRBJ1-3 TRBV11-3 . TGTGCCAGCAGCGTTACTACTGGAAACACCATATATTTT CASSVTTGNTIYF
TRBD1 TRBJ1-1 TRBV11-2 . TGTGCCAGCAGTAGACAGGGGGCGTACTCCGAAGCTTTCTTT CASSRQGAYSEAFF
. TRBJ2-1 TRBV28 . TGTGCCAGCAGTTTCCCGCGGGGTTCCTACAATGAGCAGTTCTTC CASSFPRGSYNEQFF
. TRBJ1-1 TRBV27 . TGTGCCAGCAGTTTCAGGCTAAACATGGGGCAAACTGAAGCTTTCTTT CASSFRLNMGQTEAFF
. TRBJ2-3 TRBV7-2 . TGTGCCAGCAGCTTACAAGCACCGAGCACAGATACGCAGTATTTT CASSLQAPSTDTQYF
. TRBJ1-1 TRBV29-1 . TGCAGCGTTGAAGAAGGGGGGGCTGGGAACACTGAAGCTTTCTTT CSVEEGGAGNTEAFF
. TRBJ2-1 TRBV7-2 . TGTGCCAGCAGCTTAGGACAGAGGAATGAGCAGTTCTTC CASSLGQRNEQFF
TRBD2 TRBJ2-3 TRBV6-2/TRBV6-3 . TGTGCCAGCAGTTCTCCGGGACTAGCGGCTGCAGATACGCAGTATTTT CASSSPGLAAADTQYF
TRBD1 TRBJ2-7 TRBV11-2 . TGTGCCAGCAGCACGTACATGGCCCAGGGGGCGGCCTACGAGCAGTACTTC CASSTYMAQGAAYEQYF
TRBD2 TRBJ2-5 TRBV7-9 . TGTGCCAGCAGCTCTCGGAGCGGGGGGGCCGGGACCCAGTACTTC CASSSRSGGAGTQYF
TRBD1 TRBJ1-4 TRBV7-2 . TGTGCCAGCAGCCCGGACAGGACTAATGAAAAACTGTTTTTT CASSPDRTNEKLFF
TRBD2 TRBJ2-2 TRBV19 . TGTGCCAGTAGTGTACTAGCGCAGAACACCGGGGAGCTGTTTTTT CASSVLAQNTGELFF
. TRBJ1-3 TRBV7-9 . TGTGCCAGCAGCCATGGTCGGTCTGGAAACACCATATATTTT CASSHGRSGNTIYF
. TRBJ2-1 TRBV9 . TGTGCCAGCAGCGCCATTACATCGACTGGTGAGCAGTTCTTC CASSAITSTGEQFF
TRBD2 TRBJ2-5 TRBV7-2 few TGTGCCAGTAGCGGGGGGGGAGCTTCCCAAGAGACCCAGTACTTC CASSGGGASQETQYF
. TRBJ2-7 TRBV6-1 . TGTGCCAGCAGTGAAGCCCTAACCAACTCCTACGAGCAGTACTTC CASSEALTNSYEQYF
TRBD1 TRBJ1-2 TRBV2 . TGTGCCAGCAGGACAGGGCTTTACACCTTC CASRTGLYTF
TRBD1 TRBJ2-5 TRBV7-2 . TGTGCCAGCAGCCTGGGACAGGGAGGGCGAGAGACCCAGTACTTC CASSLGQGGRETQYF
. TRBJ1-2 TRBV2 . TGTGCCAGCAGTGGATCCAGGGTTCTCTTGTCGTTAGGCTACACCTTC CASSGSRVLLSLGYTF
TRBD1 TRBJ2-2 TRBV7-2 . TGTGCCAGCAGCCTCGGGACAGTAAACACCGGGGAGCTGTTTTTT CASSLGTVNTGELFF
. TRBJ1-4 TRBV9 once TGTGCCAGCAGCCCCGACAGCTTCAATGAAAAACTGTTTTTT CASSPDSFNEKLFF
TRBD1 TRBJ2-7 TRBV6-5 . TGTGCCACCAGGAGAGGGACAGGGTCCTACGAGCAGTACTTC CATRRGTGSYEQYF
. TRBJ1-1 TRBV28 . TGTGCCAGCAGTCCCCCACTATGGAGGTGGACCACTGAAGCTTTCTTT CASSPPLWRWTTEAFF
. TRBJ2-7 TRBV27 . TGTGCCAGCAGTTATACAGGGAACGCCTACGAGCAGTACTTC CASSYTGNAYEQYF